This T cell receptor (beta chain) was sequenced in a study of blood T cells in healthy people across ages. Overall study results and limits: Whereas aged donors had fewer naive CD4+ cells, long-lived donors had more of them and higher diversity.

CDR3 size: 15 residues. V lost 1 base to trimming and J lost 5 bases, with 15 bases between them. Germline V gives CDR1 LGHNA, CDR2 YNFKEQ. A second PCR of roughly 7 to 11 cycles used a sample-barcoded 5' primer and a J-beta primer mix. TCRdb fed the 5' RACE reads into MiXCR, producing one record per CDR3 protein. The table lists just over 800,000 distinct CDR3 sequences, approximately 59% of them singletons. Comment on this clonotype: Its target is not known.

This sequence joins TRBV4-2 and TRBJ2-7; D possibly corresponds to TRBD2 (6 bases). This TCR was sampled from a man aged 30-40 years in good health. Material for sequencing was blood. The CDR3 reads CASSQGTILGDEQYF. CDR3 nucleotides: TGTGCCAGCAGCCAAGGGACTATTTTGGGGGACGAGCAGTACTTC.